This T cell receptor (beta chain) was profiled in a study of CD8+ T cells in alopecia areata. cDNA prepared by RNA extraction and subsequent reverse transcription served as the template for sequencing. Clones were sequenced by immunoSEQ multiplex PCR, and TCRdb holds only the in-frame ones, with some missing. The repertoire holds about 160,000 clones, with over 80% as singletons. Germline-derived CDR1 and CDR2 are MNHEY and SMNVEV (reference sequence). There are 13 residues in the CDR3. V lost 1 base and J lost 2, with 6 bases in between. This receptor was taken from a human donor with alopecia areata. J is TRBJ2-7 and V is TRBV27, with D possibly being TRBD1 (5 bases). The sample consisted of CD8+ T cells sorted from blood, taken at week 0. The CDR3 loop reads CASSLWGPYEQYF. CDR3 coding DNA: TGTGCCAGCAGTTTATGGGGCCCCTACGAGCAGTACTTC.